This is a list of T cell receptor beta chains from one sample in a study of blood T cell repertoires in COVID-19. The repertoire was sequenced with immunoSEQ multiplex PCR; TCRdb's copy has only in-frame clones and lacks some. The sample holds about 250,000 clones, around 88% seen once. Sequencing was carried out using peripheral blood. These receptors were taken from a woman aged 30 to 39 with COVID-19, enrolled during active disease. Each CDR3 is given with its conserved first and last residue. D genes are given only for firm matches. Size tells how often a clone was seen (once, few, many) or the class of an expanded clone, and some rows leave it out.

J: TRBJ2-7; D: -; V: TRBV5-6; size: once; DNA: TGTGCCAGCAGCTCTTCGTTCTACGAGCAGTACTTC; CDR3: CASSSSFYEQYF
J: TRBJ2-3; D: TRBD2; V: TRBV14; size: few; DNA: TGTGCCAGCAGCCGCTACAAAGCGGGAGGGACAGATACGCAGTATTTT; CDR3: CASSRYKAGGTDTQYF
J: TRBJ1-1; D: -; V: TRBV27; size: -; DNA: TGTGCCAGCAGTTTAGAGGGCCGGGGCACTGAAGCTTTCTTT; CDR3: CASSLEGRGTEAFF
J: TRBJ1-2; D: -; V: TRBV6-1; size: -; DNA: TGTGCCAGCAGTGAAGCCCCTCTGGGCCACTATGGCTACACCTTC; CDR3: CASSEAPLGHYGYTF
J: TRBJ2-5; D: -; V: TRBV6-5; size: -; DNA: TGTGCCAGCGGCCTAGAGACCCAGTACTTC; CDR3: CASGLETQYF
J: TRBJ2-1; D: TRBD2; V: TRBV4-3; size: -; DNA: TGCGCCAGCAGCCAAGAGAGGCGGACTAGCTCCTACAATGAGCAGTTCTTC; CDR3: CASSQERRTSSYNEQFF
J: TRBJ2-3; D: TRBD2; V: TRBV5-5; size: -; DNA: TGTGCCAGCAGCTTCCCAGCCTTAGCGGGGGGAAACACAGATACGCAGTATTTT; CDR3: CASSFPALAGGNTDTQYF
J: TRBJ1-1; D: -; V: TRBV6-5; size: -; DNA: TGTGCCTGTCGGGACACCATGAACACTGAAGCTTTCTTT; CDR3: CACRDTMNTEAFF
J: TRBJ1-4; D: -; V: TRBV7-2; size: -; DNA: TGTGCCAGCAGCTTAGCGGACGGACTCGTAGCTAATGAAAAACTGTTTTTT; CDR3: CASSLADGLVANEKLFF
J: TRBJ1-1; D: -; V: TRBV11-2; size: -; DNA: TGTGCCAGCAGCCTAGTGAAGGCGGACACTGAAGCTTTCTTT; CDR3: CASSLVKADTEAFF
J: TRBJ2-1; D: TRBD2; V: TRBV29-1; size: -; DNA: TGCAGCGTGAATCTAGCGGGGGACTACTACAATGAGCAGTTCTTC; CDR3: CSVNLAGDYYNEQFF
J: TRBJ2-1; D: TRBD2; V: TRBV4-3; size: -; DNA: TGCGCCAGCAGCCACAGCGGGAGCAACAATGAGCAGTTCTTC; CDR3: CASSHSGSNNEQFF
J: TRBJ2-3; D: -; V: TRBV14; size: once; DNA: TGTGCCAGCAGCCAAGAAGGTCCAGGGTTATCCCCAGATACGCAGTATTTT; CDR3: CASSQEGPGLSPDTQYF
J: TRBJ2-3; D: TRBD1; V: TRBV4-3; size: -; DNA: TGCGCCAGCAGCCAAGATGGGACAGGGACCACAGATACGCAGTATTTT; CDR3: CASSQDGTGTTDTQYF
J: TRBJ1-4; D: -; V: TRBV4-3; size: -; DNA: TGCGCCAGCAGCCAAGATCGGGGAGGAAATGAAAAACTGTTTTTT; CDR3: CASSQDRGGNEKLFF
J: TRBJ1-2; D: -; V: TRBV11-2; size: -; DNA: TGTGCCAGCAGCTTCCCAGGGGCGCTTGGCTACACCTTC; CDR3: CASSFPGALGYTF
J: TRBJ2-5; D: -; V: TRBV5-6; size: -; DNA: TGTGCCAGCAGCTTGGAGGCAGGGGAGACCCAGTACTTC; CDR3: CASSLEAGETQYF
J: TRBJ2-1; D: -; V: TRBV4-2; size: -; DNA: TGTGCCAGCGGCGAGGCGGGGGCCTCCTACAATGAGCAGTTCTTC; CDR3: CASGEAGASYNEQFF